These T cell receptor beta chains were read from a single sample in a study of blood T cell repertoires in COVID-19. TCRdb's table, derived via immunoSEQ multiplex PCR, lists solely in-frame clones and lacks some. The repertoire includes about 22,000 clones, 80% to 85% of them detected once, and roughly 22% sits in the top ten. The sequenced sample consisted of peripheral blood. These receptors came from a man of 80 years or more with active or convalescent COVID-19. CDR3s include the opening cysteine and the closing phenylalanine or tryptophan. The D gene is left open where the match is weak. For some rows the clone size is stated as once, few or many, or as a class when expanded; others skip it.

CDR3aa	CDR3nt	len	d_gene	j_gene	v_gene	abundance
CASSPRVDEQFF	TGTGCCAGCAGCCCCAGGGTTGATGAGCAGTTCTTC	12	.	TRBJ2-1	TRBV6-5	.
CAWSVGHAGTQYF	TGTGCCTGGAGTGTAGGTCACGCAGGGACCCAGTACTTC	13	.	TRBJ2-5	TRBV30	.
CASSSTGTSINEQYF	TGCGCCAGCAGCTCCACCGGGACTAGCATAAACGAGCAGTACTTC	15	TRBD2	TRBJ2-7	TRBV5-1	once
CASSLTGSTDTQYF	TGTGCCAGCAGCTTAACAGGGAGCACAGATACGCAGTATTTT	14	.	TRBJ2-3	TRBV3-1/TRBV3-2	once
CSVGDSYNQPQHF	TGCAGCGTTGGGGACAGTTACAATCAGCCCCAGCATTTT	13	TRBD1	TRBJ1-5	TRBV29-1	.
CASSTGEYGNTIYF	TGTGCCAGCAGTACAGGGGAATATGGAAACACCATATATTTT	14	TRBD1	TRBJ1-3	TRBV6-6	.
CSVFGRADTQYF	TGCAGCGTTTTCGGGAGGGCAGATACGCAGTATTTT	12	TRBD2	TRBJ2-3	TRBV29-1	.
CASSLNHHSSYNSPLHF	TGTGCCAGCAGTCTGAACCACCACAGCTCCTATAATTCACCCCTCCACTTT	17	.	TRBJ1-6	TRBV6-6	.
CASSVDTEAFF	TGTGCCAGCAGCGTTGACACTGAAGCTTTCTTT	11	.	TRBJ1-1	TRBV6-6	.
CASSHGDRGNTEAFF	TGCGCCAGCAGCCACGGTGACAGGGGAAACACTGAAGCTTTCTTT	15	TRBD1	TRBJ1-1	TRBV4-1	.
CSAGGKETQYF	TGCAGTGCCGGCGGTAAAGAGACCCAGTACTTC	11	.	TRBJ2-5	TRBV20-1	.
CASSQEVRRAYGYTF	TGCGCCAGCAGCCAAGAAGTCCGGAGGGCCTATGGCTACACCTTC	15	.	TRBJ1-2	TRBV4-3	.
CATSRPGWSGKEKLFF	TGTGCCACCAGCAGACCAGGGTGGTCCGGTAAAGAAAAACTGTTTTTT	16	.	TRBJ1-4	TRBV15	.
CATMGQSRETQYF	TGTGCCACTATGGGACAGTCGCGAGAGACCCAGTACTTC	13	TRBD1	TRBJ2-5	TRBV19	.
CASTLGVNTEAFF	TGTGCCAGCACCCTAGGCGTGAACACTGAAGCTTTCTTT	13	.	TRBJ1-1	TRBV6-5	once
CASRLTGDYSNQPQHF	TGTGCCAGCAGATTGACAGGAGACTATAGCAATCAGCCCCAGCATTTT	16	.	TRBJ1-5	TRBV28	few
CASSLQGAYYGYTF	TGTGCCAGCAGTTTGCAGGGGGCCTACTATGGCTACACCTTC	14	TRBD1	TRBJ1-2	TRBV28	once
CASRPARAREQYF	TGTGCCAGCAGACCCGCCAGGGCTCGCGAGCAGTACTTC	13	.	TRBJ2-7	TRBV6-5	.
CASSLGLRNTEAFF	TGTGCCAGCAGCTTAGGTCTCAGAAACACTGAAGCTTTCTTT	14	.	TRBJ1-1	TRBV7-9	.
CASSTGTGTETQYF	TGTGCCAGCAGCACCGGGACAGGGACGGAGACCCAGTACTTC	14	TRBD1	TRBJ2-5	TRBV7-2	.
CATSRATGNVGQETQYF	TGTGCCACCAGCAGGGCGACAGGGAATGTGGGCCAAGAGACCCAGTACTTC	17	TRBD1	TRBJ2-5	TRBV15	.
CASSRRQGNTGELFF	TGTGCCAGCAGCAGAAGACAGGGAAACACCGGGGAGCTGTTTTTT	15	TRBD1	TRBJ2-2	TRBV11-2	.
CASSLAGGANTGELFF	TGTGCCAGCAGCTTAGCGGGGGGGGCGAACACCGGGGAGCTGTTTTTT	16	TRBD2	TRBJ2-2	TRBV7-2	.
CASSLDAQGGGYGYTF	TGTGCCAGCAGCTTAGATGCCCAGGGTGGTGGCTATGGCTACACCTTC	16	.	TRBJ1-2	TRBV7-2	.
CASSPDRETQYF	TGTGCCAGCTCACCGGACAGGGAGACCCAGTACTTC	12	TRBD1	TRBJ2-5	TRBV18	.
CASSSVTSGGSYEQYF	TGTGCCAGCAGTTCGGTTACTAGCGGGGGTTCATACGAGCAGTACTTC	16	TRBD2	TRBJ2-7	TRBV27	.
CASDRVVSYNEQFF	TGTGCCAGCGACCGGGTTGTATCCTACAATGAGCAGTTCTTC	14	.	TRBJ2-1	TRBV6-5	.
CSVRRGNGADTQYF	TGCAGCGTTAGGCGGGGTAATGGTGCAGATACGCAGTATTTT	14	.	TRBJ2-3	TRBV29-1	.
CASSLGQGGSGELFF	TGTGCCAGCAGCTTAGGACAGGGCGGATCCGGGGAGCTGTTTTTT	15	TRBD1	TRBJ2-2	TRBV7-7	.
CASSLRQGPIQYF	TGTGCCAGCAGCTTAAGACAGGGGCCCATTCAGTACTTC	13	TRBD1	TRBJ2-4	TRBV7-2	.
CASSLGGGSYEQYF	TGTGCCAGCAGCTTGGGGGGTGGATCCTACGAGCAGTACTTC	14	.	TRBJ2-7	TRBV7-6	once
CASSSPGGLQETQYF	TGCGCCAGCAGCTCGCCGGGAGGGCTCCAAGAGACCCAGTACTTC	15	TRBD2	TRBJ2-5	TRBV5-1	.
CATRKDRVSEKLFF	TGTGCCACCAGGAAGGACAGGGTTAGTGAAAAACTGTTTTTT	14	TRBD1	TRBJ1-4	TRBV24-1	.
CASSLGGTYNEQFF	TGTGCCAGCAGCTTAGGCGGGACTTACAATGAGCAGTTCTTC	14	.	TRBJ2-1	TRBV7-6	.
CASSVRDTNEKLFF	TGTGCCAGCAGTGTCCGGGACACCAATGAAAAACTGTTTTTT	14	.	TRBJ1-4	TRBV2	.
CASSLGQGAYNEQFF	TGCGCCAGCAGCTTGGGACAGGGGGCCTACAATGAGCAGTTCTTC	15	TRBD1	TRBJ2-1	TRBV5-1	.
CASSLGGGLSDQPQHF	TGCGCCAGCAGCTTGGGTGGGGGCCTGTCCGATCAGCCCCAGCATTTT	16	.	TRBJ1-5	TRBV5-1	.
CASSSTGLGETQYF	TGTGCCAGTAGTTCTACAGGGTTAGGGGAGACCCAGTACTTC	14	.	TRBJ2-5	TRBV19	.
CASSVVAGETDTQYF	TGTGCCAGCAGCGTAGTAGCGGGGGAGACAGATACGCAGTATTTT	15	TRBD2	TRBJ2-3	TRBV9	few
CASSAGQSINSPLHF	TGTGCCAGCAGTGCGGGACAGTCGATTAATTCACCCCTCCACTTT	15	TRBD1	TRBJ1-6	TRBV27	.
CASMPTPRAGNTIYF	TGTGCCAGCATGCCCACCCCGAGGGCCGGAAACACCATATATTTT	15	.	TRBJ1-3	TRBV2	.
CASSLALGGGETQYF	TGCGCCAGCAGCTTGGCTCTTGGCGGTGGGGAGACCCAGTACTTC	15	.	TRBJ2-5	TRBV5-1	.
CASNRLAGGRYAGELFF	TGTGCCAGCAACCGACTAGCGGGGGGGCGGTACGCCGGGGAGCTGTTTTTT	17	TRBD2	TRBJ2-2	TRBV28	.
CAALTDYEQYF	TGTGCCGCATTGACAGACTACGAGCAGTACTTC	11	.	TRBJ2-7	TRBV2	.
CASSLPGGQGPTEAFF	TGTGCCAGCAGCTTACCCGGAGGACAGGGACCGACTGAAGCTTTCTTT	16	TRBD1	TRBJ1-1	TRBV7-2	.
CAISDPGTPVSYEQYF	TGTGCCATCAGTGACCCCGGGACTCCCGTCTCCTACGAGCAGTACTTC	16	.	TRBJ2-7	TRBV10-3	.
CASRKLDRDADTQYF	TGTGCCAGTAGGAAGTTGGACAGGGATGCAGATACGCAGTATTTT	15	TRBD1	TRBJ2-3	TRBV19	.
CASSAGGQNNQPQHF	TGTGCCAGTAGTGCGGGCGGACAGAACAATCAGCCCCAGCATTTT	15	.	TRBJ1-5	TRBV19	.
CASSQGTRVYGYTF	TGCGCCAGCAGCCAAGGAACCAGGGTCTATGGCTACACCTTC	14	.	TRBJ1-2	TRBV4-1	.
CASSQLGAGSGEAFF	TGTGCCAGCAGCCAGCTGGGGGCAGGGTCCGGTGAAGCTTTCTTT	15	.	TRBJ1-1	TRBV14	.
CASSERGTNQPQHF	TGTGCCAGCAGTGAACGGGGGACCAATCAGCCCCAGCATTTT	14	.	TRBJ1-5	TRBV6-1	.
CASSLAGQGTDTQYF	TGTGCCAGCAGCTTAGCGGGACAGGGAACAGATACGCAGTATTTT	15	TRBD1	TRBJ2-3	TRBV7-9	.
CASSYMAGGFGAEAFF	TGTGCCAGCAGTTACATGGCAGGGGGCTTTGGGGCTGAAGCTTTCTTT	16	TRBD1	TRBJ1-1	TRBV6-5	.